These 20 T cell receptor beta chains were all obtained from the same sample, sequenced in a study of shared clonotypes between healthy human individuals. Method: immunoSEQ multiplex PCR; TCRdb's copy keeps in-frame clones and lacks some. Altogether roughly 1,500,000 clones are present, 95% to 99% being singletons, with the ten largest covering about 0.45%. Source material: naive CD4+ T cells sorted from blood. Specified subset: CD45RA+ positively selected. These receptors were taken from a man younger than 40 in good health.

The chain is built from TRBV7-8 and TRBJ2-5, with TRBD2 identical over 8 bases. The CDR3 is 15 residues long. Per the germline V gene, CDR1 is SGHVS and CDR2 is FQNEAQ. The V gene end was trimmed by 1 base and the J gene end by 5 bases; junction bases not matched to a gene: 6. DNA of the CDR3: TGTGCCAGCAGCTTAGTCGGGACTAGTACGGAGACCCAGTACTTC. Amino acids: CASSLVGTSTETQYF.

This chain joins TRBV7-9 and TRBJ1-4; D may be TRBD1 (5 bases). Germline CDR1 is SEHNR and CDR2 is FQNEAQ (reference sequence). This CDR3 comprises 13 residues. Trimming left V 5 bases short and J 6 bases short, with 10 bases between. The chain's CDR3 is CASSKDSHEKLFF. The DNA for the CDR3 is TGTGCCAGCAGCAAAGACAGTCATGAAAAACTGTTTTTT.

The CDR3 DNA is TGTGCCAGCAGCCAGATGAGGAACTCTGGAAACACCATATATTTT. This gives the protein CASSQMRNSGNTIYF. V gene TRBV7-6 combines with J gene TRBJ1-3, with unresolved D. Per germline, CDR1 SGHVS and CDR2 FNYEAQ. The CDR3 covers 15 residues. Deletions cut 5 bases from V and 0 bases from J, with 11 bases between. Combining the CDR3 with reference TRBV7-6 and TRBJ1-3 gives the whole variable domain GAGVSQSPRYKVTKRGQDVALRCDPISGHVSLYWYRQALGQGPEFLTYFNYEAQQDKSGLPNDRFSAERPEGSISTLTIQRTEQRDSAMYRCASSQMRNSGNTIYFGEGSWLTVV.

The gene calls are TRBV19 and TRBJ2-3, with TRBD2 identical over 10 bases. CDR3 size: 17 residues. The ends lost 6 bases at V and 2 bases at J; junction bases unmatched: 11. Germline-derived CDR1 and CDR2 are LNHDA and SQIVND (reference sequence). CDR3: CASSLLPGLAFTDTQYF. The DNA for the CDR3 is TGTGCCAGTAGCCTTTTGCCGGGACTAGCGTTCACAGATACGCAGTATTTT.

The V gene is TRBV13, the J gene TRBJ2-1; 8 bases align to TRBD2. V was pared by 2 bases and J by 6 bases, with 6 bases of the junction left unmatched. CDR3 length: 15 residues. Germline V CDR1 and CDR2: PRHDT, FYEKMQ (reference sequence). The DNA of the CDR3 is TGTGCCAGCAGCTTACGAGCGGGAGACGCCAATGAGCAGTTCTTC. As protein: CASSLRAGDANEQFF.

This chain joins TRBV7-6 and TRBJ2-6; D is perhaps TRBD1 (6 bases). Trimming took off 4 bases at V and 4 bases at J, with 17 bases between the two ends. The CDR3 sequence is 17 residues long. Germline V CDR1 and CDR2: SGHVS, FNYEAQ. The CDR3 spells CASSSYRAPGGANVLTF. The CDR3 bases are TGTGCCAGCAGCTCGTACAGGGCTCCCGGAGGGGCCAACGTCCTGACTTTC. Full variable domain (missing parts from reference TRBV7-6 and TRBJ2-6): GAGVSQSPRYKVTKRGQDVALRCDPISGHVSLYWYRQALGQGPEFLTYFNYEAQQDKSGLPNDRFSAERPEGSISTLTIQRTEQRDSAMYRCASSSYRAPGGANVLTFGAGSRLTVL.

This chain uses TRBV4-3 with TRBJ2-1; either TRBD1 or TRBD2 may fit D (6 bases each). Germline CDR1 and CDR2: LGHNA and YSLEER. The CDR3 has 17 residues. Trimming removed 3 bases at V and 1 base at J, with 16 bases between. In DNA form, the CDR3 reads TGCGCCAGCAGCCAGGGGGGCGGGCCCCTATCCTACAATGAGCAGTTCTTC. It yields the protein CASSQGGGPLSYNEQFF.

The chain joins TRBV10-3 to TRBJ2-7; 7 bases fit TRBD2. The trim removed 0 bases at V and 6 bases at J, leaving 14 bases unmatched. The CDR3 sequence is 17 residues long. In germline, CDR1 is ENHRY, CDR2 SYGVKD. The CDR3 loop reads CAISESGGSGNAREQYF. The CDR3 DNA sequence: TGTGCCATCAGTGAGTCGGGTGGGAGCGGGAACGCTCGCGAGCAGTACTTC.

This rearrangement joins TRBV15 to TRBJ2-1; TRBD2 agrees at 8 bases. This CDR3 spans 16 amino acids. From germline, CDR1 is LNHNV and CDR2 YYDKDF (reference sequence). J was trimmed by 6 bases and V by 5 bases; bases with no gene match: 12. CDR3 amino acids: CATSPAPAGGINEQFF. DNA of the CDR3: TGTGCCACCAGCCCCGCCCCCGCGGGAGGAATCAATGAGCAGTTCTTC.

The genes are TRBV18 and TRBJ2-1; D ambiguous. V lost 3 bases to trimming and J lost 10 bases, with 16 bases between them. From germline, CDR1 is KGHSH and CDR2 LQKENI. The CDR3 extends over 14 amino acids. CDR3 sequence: CASSPRALVSEQFF. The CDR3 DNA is TGTGCCAGCTCACCTAGGGCGCTGGTCAGCGAGCAGTTCTTC.

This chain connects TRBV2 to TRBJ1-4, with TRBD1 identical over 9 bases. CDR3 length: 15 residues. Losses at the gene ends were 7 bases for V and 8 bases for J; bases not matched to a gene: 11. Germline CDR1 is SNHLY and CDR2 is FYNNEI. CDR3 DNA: TGTGCCAGCATAGTTGCTCAGGACAGGGGAGAAAAACTGTTTTTT. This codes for CASIVAQDRGEKLFF.

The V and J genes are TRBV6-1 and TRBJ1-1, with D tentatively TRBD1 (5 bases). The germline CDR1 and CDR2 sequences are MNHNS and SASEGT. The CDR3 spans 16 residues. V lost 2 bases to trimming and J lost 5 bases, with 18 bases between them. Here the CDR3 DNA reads TGTGCCAGCAGTGAATTCGGTTGGGGACGGGGTACTGAAGCTTTCTTT. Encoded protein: CASSEFGWGRGTEAFF.

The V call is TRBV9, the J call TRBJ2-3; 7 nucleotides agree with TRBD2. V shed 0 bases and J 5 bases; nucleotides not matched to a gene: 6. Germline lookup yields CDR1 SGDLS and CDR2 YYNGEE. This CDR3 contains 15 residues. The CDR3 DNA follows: TGTGCCAGCAGCGTAGGCGGGGGATTCGGAGATACGCAGTATTTT. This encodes CASSVGGGFGDTQYF.

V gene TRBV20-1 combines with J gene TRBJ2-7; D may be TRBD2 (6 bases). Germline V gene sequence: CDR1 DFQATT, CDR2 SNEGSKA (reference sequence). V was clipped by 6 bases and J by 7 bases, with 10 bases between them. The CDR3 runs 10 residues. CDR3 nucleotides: TGCAGTGCCAGGCGGGAAGAGCAGTACTTC. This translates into CSARREEQYF.

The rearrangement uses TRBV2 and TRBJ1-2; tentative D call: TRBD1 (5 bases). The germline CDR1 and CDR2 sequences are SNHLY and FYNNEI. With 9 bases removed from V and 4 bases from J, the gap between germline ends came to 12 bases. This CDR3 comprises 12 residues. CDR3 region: CASGQDGYGYTF. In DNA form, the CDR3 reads TGTGCCAGTGGACAAGACGGCTATGGCTACACCTTC.

CDR3 sequence: CASTSGLAVSYEQYF. The CDR3 region has the DNA TGTGCCAGCACCTCGGGACTAGCGGTATCCTACGAGCAGTACTTC. V is TRBV28 and J is TRBJ2-7, with 11 bases aligning to TRBD2. Germline V CDR1 and CDR2: MDHEN, SYDVKM. V was pared by 7 bases and J by 1 base, with 6 bases of the junction left unmatched. The CDR3 totals 15 residues.

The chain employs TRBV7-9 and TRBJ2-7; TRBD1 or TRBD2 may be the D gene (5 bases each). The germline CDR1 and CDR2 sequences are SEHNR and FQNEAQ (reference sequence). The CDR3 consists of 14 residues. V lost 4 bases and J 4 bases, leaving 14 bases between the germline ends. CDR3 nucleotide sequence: TGTGCCAGCAGCTCTAGAGTCGGGGCGTACGAGCAGTACTTC. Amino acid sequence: CASSSRVGAYEQYF.

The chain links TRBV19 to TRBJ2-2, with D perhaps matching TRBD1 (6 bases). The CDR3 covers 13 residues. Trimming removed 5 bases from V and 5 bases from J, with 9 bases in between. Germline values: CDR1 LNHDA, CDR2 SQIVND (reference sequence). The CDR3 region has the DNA TGTGCCAGTAGTGCCCAGGGGACCGGGGAGCTGTTTTTT. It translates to CASSAQGTGELFF.

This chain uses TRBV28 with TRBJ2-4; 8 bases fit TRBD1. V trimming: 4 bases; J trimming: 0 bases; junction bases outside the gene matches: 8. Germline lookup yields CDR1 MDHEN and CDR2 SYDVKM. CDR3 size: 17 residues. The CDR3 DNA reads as TGTGCCAGCAGTTGGGACAGGACCTTTCTAGCCAAAAACATTCAGTACTTC. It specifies CASSWDRTFLAKNIQYF.

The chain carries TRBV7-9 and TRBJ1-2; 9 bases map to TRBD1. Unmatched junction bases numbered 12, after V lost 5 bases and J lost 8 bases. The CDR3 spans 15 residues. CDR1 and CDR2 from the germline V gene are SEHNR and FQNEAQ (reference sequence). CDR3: CASSTSGQGERGYTF. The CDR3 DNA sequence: TGTGCCAGCAGCACCTCGGGACAGGGAGAAAGAGGCTACACCTTC. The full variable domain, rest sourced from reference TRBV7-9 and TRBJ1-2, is DTGVSQNPRHKITKRGQNVTFRCDPISEHNRLYWYRQTLGQGPEFLTYFQNEAQLEKSRLLSDRFSAERPKGSFSTLEIQRTEQGDSAMYLCASSTSGQGERGYTFGSGTRLTVV.